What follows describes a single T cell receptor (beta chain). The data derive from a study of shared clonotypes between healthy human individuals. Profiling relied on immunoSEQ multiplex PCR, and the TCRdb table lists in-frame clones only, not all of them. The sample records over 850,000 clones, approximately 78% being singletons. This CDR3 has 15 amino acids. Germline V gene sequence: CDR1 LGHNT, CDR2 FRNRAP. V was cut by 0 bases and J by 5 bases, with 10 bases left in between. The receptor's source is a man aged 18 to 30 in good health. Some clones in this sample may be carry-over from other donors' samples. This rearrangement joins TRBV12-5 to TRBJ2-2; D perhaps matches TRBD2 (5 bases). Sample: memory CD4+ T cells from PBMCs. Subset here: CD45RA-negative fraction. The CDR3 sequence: CASGLVFAGTGELFF. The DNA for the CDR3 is TGTGCTAGTGGTTTGGTATTCGCGGGTACCGGGGAGCTGTTTTTT.